These 30 T cell receptor beta chains were sequenced from one sample in a study of graft-versus-host responses after intestinal transplantation (dated by TCRdb to about 2021). Receptor amplification or capture employed the immunoSEQ multiplex PCR assay. The table comes from immuneACCESS by way of TCRdb, which keeps in-frame sequences with V and J called. Part of the clones is missing from these tables; in studies checked, under half for an unresolved V gene and the rest for unknown reasons. Here the sample has roughly 60,000 clones; around 90% occur a single time. The top ten clones comprise 2.7% of the sample. This material consisted of PBMCs, taken almost 120 days after intestinal transplantation. These receptors came from a human patient who received an intestinal transplant, so some T cells may come from the graft donor.

The chain is built from TRBV7-6 and TRBJ2-4, with 9 bases that match TRBD1. Germline CDR1 is SGHVS and CDR2 is FNYEAQ. The CDR3 runs to 16 residues. V was clipped by 3 bases and J by 8 bases; unmatched bases: 11. CDR3 in amino acids: CASSFRDPDRGYIQYF. The CDR3 DNA reads TGTGCCAGCAGCTTTAGGGACCCGGACAGGGGATACATTCAGTACTTC.

V usage is TRBV15 and J usage is TRBJ1-5, with D unclear. This CDR3 has 16 residues. CDR1 and CDR2 from the germline V gene are LNHNV and YYDKDF (reference sequence). V was trimmed by 1 base and J by 6 bases, leaving 16 bases between them. Here the CDR3 DNA reads TGTGCCACCAGCAGAGTTTTGGGCGTGAAAGTTCAGCCCCAGCATTTT. Protein product: CATSRVLGVKVQPQHF. Based on the CDR3 plus reference TRBV15 and TRBJ1-5, the full variable domain is DAMVIQNPRYQVTQFGKPVTLSCSQTLNHNVMYWYQQKSSQAPKLLFHYYDKDFNNEADTPDNFQSRRPNTSFCFLDIRSPGLGDTAMYLCATSRVLGVKVQPQHFGDGTRLSIL.

The V and J genes are TRBV2 and TRBJ1-5; the match to TRBD1 covers 8 bases. The CDR3 is 14 amino acids. The V segment lost 4 bases and the J segment 7 bases; nucleotides outside the gene matches: 6. In germline, CDR1 is SNHLY, CDR2 FYNNEI. The CDR3 sequence: CASSGQGTGQPQHF. The DNA of the CDR3 is TGTGCCAGCAGTGGACAGGGGACCGGACAGCCCCAGCATTTT.

V is TRBV4-1 and J is TRBJ2-1, with TRBD2 identical over 10 bases. The CDR3 extends over 17 amino acids. Unmatched junction bases numbered 6, after V lost 4 bases and J lost 0 bases. The germline gives CDR1 MGHRA, CDR2 YSYEKL. The CDR3 spells CASSPLLAGTSYNEQFF. The DNA for the CDR3 is TGCGCCAGCAGCCCCTTACTAGCGGGAACCTCCTACAATGAGCAGTTCTTC.

This sequence joins TRBV28 and TRBJ2-5, with a tentative D call TRBD1 (6 bases). Germline V gives CDR1 MDHEN, CDR2 SYDVKM. The germline V and J ends were trimmed by 5 bases and 5 bases, with 21 bases remaining between them. The CDR3 runs to 16 residues. CDR3 sequence: CASSGPGQGGAETQYF. CDR3 nucleotides: TGTGCCAGCAGTGGACCGGGACAAGGGGGAGCCGAGACCCAGTACTTC.

This clone has only one observation. The chain employs TRBV5-1 and TRBJ2-2, with D perhaps TRBD2 (6 bases). The CDR3 length is 16 residues. Germline V gives CDR1 SGHRS, CDR2 YFSETQ. Trimming removed 0 bases at V and 6 bases at J, with 15 bases between. The CDR3 reads CASSLVLGLEAGELFF. CDR3 DNA sequence: TGCGCCAGCAGCTTGGTATTGGGACTCGAGGCCGGGGAGCTGTTTTTT.

This clone came up once. The rearrangement joins TRBV4-1 to TRBJ2-2, with TRBD2 matching over 11 bases. V was pared by 3 bases and J by 4 bases, with 4 bases of the junction left unmatched. Germline assignment: CDR1 MGHRA and CDR2 YSYEKL. CDR3 length equals 16 residues. The CDR3 protein is CASSHTSGSSTGELFF. CDR3 DNA sequence: TGCGCCAGCAGCCATACTAGCGGGAGTAGCACCGGGGAGCTGTTTTTT.

The rearrangement uses TRBV7-3 and TRBJ2-5; 9 bases fit TRBD2. CDR1 SGHTA and CDR2 FQGTGA come from the germline V gene. The CDR3 extends over 14 amino acids. The V gene end was trimmed by 2 bases and the J gene end by 11 bases; junction bases not matched to a gene: 9. The chain's CDR3 is CASSLGGRANEQYF. The CDR3 region has the DNA TGTGCCAGCAGCTTAGGCGGGAGGGCCAATGAGCAGTACTTC.

The chain couples TRBV28 to TRBJ1-2; possibly TRBD1 for D (6 bases). The CDR3 covers 15 residues. V gave up 4 bases and J gave up 2 bases, with 14 bases separating them. Germline V gene lookup returns CDR1 MDHEN and CDR2 SYDVKM. The CDR3 here is CASSSPDRENYGYTF. CDR3 in DNA: TGTGCCAGCAGTTCCCCGGACAGAGAAAACTATGGCTACACCTTC.

V usage is TRBV11-2 and J usage is TRBJ2-5; D is unresolved. V was shortened by 6 bases and J by 2 bases, with 10 bases between the two germline ends. Germline V CDR1 and CDR2: SGHAT, FQNNGV. The CDR3 is made up of 13 amino acids. The CDR3 sequence is CASRFQMQETQYF. CDR3 nucleotides: TGTGCCAGCAGGTTCCAAATGCAAGAGACCCAGTACTTC.

CDR3 protein: CASDPGPVIYNEQFF. CDR3 DNA sequence: TGTGCCAGCGACCCTGGACCGGTAATATACAATGAGCAGTTCTTC. The genes are TRBV28 and TRBJ2-1, with D uncertain. Trimming stripped 8 bases from V and 4 bases from J, with 18 bases between. Germline CDR1 MDHEN, CDR2 SYDVKM. There are 15 residues in the CDR3.

The chain joins TRBV5-1 to TRBJ2-5; 8 positions match TRBD1. The trim removed 0 bases at V and 5 bases at J, leaving 0 bases unmatched. CDR3 length: 13 amino acids. Germline assignment: CDR1 SGHRS and CDR2 YFSETQ. As DNA, the CDR3 is TGCGCCAGCAGCTTGGGACAGGGGGAGACCCAGTACTTC. Its translation is CASSLGQGETQYF.

J is TRBJ2-1 and V is TRBV28; TRBD2 aligns across 10 bases. The CDR3 loop spans 17 amino acids. Germline-derived CDR1 and CDR2 are MDHEN and SYDVKM. Germline trimming cut 4 bases from V and 7 bases from J; bases unmatched to any gene: 13. The CDR3 protein is CASSSSFSSGSGNEQFF. The CDR3 DNA is TGTGCCAGCAGTTCTAGCTTCTCTAGCGGGAGTGGTAATGAGCAGTTCTTC.

The chain combines TRBV19 with TRBJ2-2, with 7 positions matching TRBD1. This CDR3 has 15 amino acids. Trimming at V came to 5 bases and at J to 1 base, leaving 4 bases not matched to a gene. Germline CDR1 LNHDA, CDR2 SQIVND (reference sequence). CDR3 sequence (DNA): TGTGCCAGTAGTTCCCGGGACAGGAACACCGGGGAGCTGTTTTTT. This translates into CASSSRDRNTGELFF.

V gene TRBV9 combines with J gene TRBJ1-1; D gene ambiguous. The CDR3 consists of 13 residues. The germline V and J ends were trimmed by 4 bases and 5 bases, with 12 bases remaining between them. CDR1 is SGDLS, CDR2 YYNGEE, per germline. The CDR3 DNA sequence: TGTGCCAGCAGCCCTTCGGACGGGACTGAAGCTTTCTTT. It yields the protein CASSPSDGTEAFF.

This clone was found once. The chain joins TRBV19 to TRBJ1-1; no definite D call. Trimming cost V 7 bases and J 1 base, with 10 bases left between them. Germline CDR1 reads LNHDA; CDR2 reads SQIVND (reference sequence). The CDR3 is 13 amino acids. The CDR3 bases are TGTGCCAGTAAGTATAGAGGGAACACTGAAGCTTTCTTT. Residues: CASKYRGNTEAFF.

This chain connects TRBV18 to TRBJ2-1, with 11 nucleotides matching TRBD2. Trimming cost V 6 bases and J 8 bases; bases outside gene matches: 9. Germline CDR1 KGHSH, CDR2 LQKENI. The CDR3 extends over 15 amino acids. The CDR3 DNA reads TGTGCCAGCTCGTCCCTAGCGGGGGGCGGCCATGAGCAGTTCTTC. Translated, it gives CASSSLAGGGHEQFF.

The chain employs TRBV19 and TRBJ1-5, with TRBD1 matching 7 bases. The CDR3 runs 17 residues. In germline, CDR1 is LNHDA, CDR2 SQIVND (reference sequence). V was clipped by 6 bases and J by 1 base; unmatched bases: 12. CDR3 coding DNA: TGTGCCAGTAGGCAATTACTCAGACAGGGAAGCAATCAGCCCCAGCATTTT. Protein product: CASRQLLRQGSNQPQHF.

The chain employs TRBV27 and TRBJ2-2, with 7 positions matching TRBD2. Germline lookup yields CDR1 MNHEY and CDR2 SMNVEV (reference sequence). Trimming at V came to 4 bases and at J to 4 bases, leaving 6 bases not matched to a gene. The CDR3 spans 15 residues. Here the CDR3 reads CASSSGGWSTGELFF. The CDR3 DNA reads as TGTGCCAGCAGTTCGGGGGGATGGAGCACCGGGGAGCTGTTTTTT.

This chain links TRBV27 with TRBJ2-7; D is undetermined. Per the germline V gene, CDR1 is MNHEY and CDR2 is SMNVEV (reference sequence). This CDR3 is 14 amino acids long. V was cut by 8 bases and J by 2 bases, with 16 bases left in between. The DNA for the CDR3 is TGTGCCAGCGGGTCCATGGGGAACCCCTACGAGCAGTACTTC. Encoded protein: CASGSMGNPYEQYF.

This clone ranks as medium-sized. V gene TRBV6-5 combines with J gene TRBJ2-1; TRBD1 matches 9 bases. Germline V gene data show CDR1 as MNHEY and CDR2 as SVGAGI. The CDR3 loop spans 13 amino acids. Trimming at V came to 8 bases and at J to 4 bases, leaving 3 bases not matched to a gene. CDR3 residues: CASGTGLYNEQFF. In nucleotides, the CDR3 is TGTGCCAGCGGGACAGGGCTTTACAATGAGCAGTTCTTC.

This clone appeared once. The CDR3: CASSSAGGQETQYF. CDR3 nucleotide sequence: TGTGCCAGTAGCTCAGCGGGAGGTCAAGAGACCCAGTACTTC. The chain combines TRBV19 with TRBJ2-5, with 9 bases identical to TRBD2. V trimming: 6 bases; J trimming: 2 bases; junction bases outside the gene matches: 4. The V gene's germline CDR1 is LNHDA and CDR2 SQIVND (reference sequence). This CDR3 comprises 14 residues.

The CDR3 region has the DNA TGCGCCAGCAGCTCTCAATACGACAGGGCTGAAGCTTTCTTT. This sequence encodes CASSSQYDRAEAFF. This chain joins TRBV5-1 and TRBJ1-1, with 7 bases lining up with TRBD1. Germline V gene data show CDR1 as SGHRS and CDR2 as YFSETQ. J gave up 6 bases and V 3 bases, and 8 bases lay outside the gene matches. The CDR3 is 14 amino acids.

The genes are TRBV2 and TRBJ1-4, with D perhaps matching TRBD1 (5 bases). The germline CDR1 and CDR2 sequences are SNHLY and FYNNEI. The CDR3 sequence is 14 residues long. The V and J ends lost 1 base and 3 bases respectively, with 6 bases between them. The DNA of the CDR3 is TGTGCCAGCAGTGAAGGGGACTCTAATGAAAAACTGTTTTTT. Its protein product is CASSEGDSNEKLFF.

This rearrangement joins TRBV16 to TRBJ2-1, with D tentatively TRBD2 (6 bases). In germline, CDR1 is KGHSY, CDR2 FQNENV. V was cut by 3 bases and J by 6 bases, with 18 bases left in between. The CDR3 loop spans 16 amino acids. In DNA form, the CDR3 reads TGTGCCAGCAGCCATCTAAGGCCGGGAGCAGGCAATGAGCAGTTCTTC. Translating it yields CASSHLRPGAGNEQFF.

The rearrangement links TRBV2 to TRBJ2-2; a possible D gene is TRBD2 (7 bases). The CDR3 extends over 15 amino acids. Trimming cost V 4 bases and J 6 bases, with 15 bases left between them. The germline V gene encodes CDR1 SNHLY and CDR2 FYNNEI. The CDR3 DNA reads TGTGCCAGCAGTGGAGGGGGAGGGCCCTCCGGGGAGCTGTTTTTT. Protein sequence: CASSGGGGPSGELFF.

V and J are TRBV7-6 and TRBJ2-5; 8 bases match TRBD1. Germline V gene sequence: CDR1 SGHVS, CDR2 FNYEAQ. Unmatched junction bases numbered 5, after V lost 5 bases and J lost 3 bases. This CDR3 has 14 residues. CDR3 sequence reads: CASSAGQGKETQYF. In DNA form, the CDR3 reads TGTGCCAGCAGCGCTGGACAGGGAAAAGAGACCCAGTACTTC.

The chain is built from TRBV7-9 and TRBJ1-4, with a weak D call TRBD1 (5 bases). Germline V gene sequence: CDR1 SEHNR, CDR2 FQNEAQ (reference sequence). Trimming removed 2 bases at V and 7 bases at J, with 14 bases between. This CDR3 is built from 15 residues. The CDR3 nucleotides read TGTGCCAGCAGCTTACCCATTCAGGGTCGTGAAAAACTGTTTTTT. It translates to CASSLPIQGREKLFF. The variable domain in full, completed from reference TRBV7-9 and TRBJ1-4, reads DTGVSQNPRHKITKRGQNVTFRCDPISEHNRLYWYRQTLGQGPEFLTYFQNEAQLEKSRLLSDRFSAERPKGSFSTLEIQRTEQGDSAMYLCASSLPIQGREKLFFGSGTQLSVL.

V and J are TRBV2 and TRBJ1-2; 8 positions match TRBD1. J gave up 5 bases and V 4 bases, and 9 bases lay outside the gene matches. This CDR3 spans 15 amino acids. Germline-derived CDR1 and CDR2 are SNHLY and FYNNEI. The CDR3 sequence: CASSGADREGYGYTF. CDR3 sequence (DNA): TGTGCCAGCAGTGGGGCGGACAGGGAAGGGTATGGCTACACCTTC.

The rearrangement links TRBV11-3 to TRBJ2-1; 7 bases align to TRBD2. The CDR3 runs 14 residues. Germline V gives CDR1 SGHNT, CDR2 YENEEA. The J segment lost 8 bases and the V segment lost 5 bases, leaving 9 bases of the junction unmatched. The CDR3 sequence: CASSRSGTNYEQFF. DNA for the CDR3: TGTGCCAGCAGCCGTTCCGGGACTAATTATGAGCAGTTCTTC.